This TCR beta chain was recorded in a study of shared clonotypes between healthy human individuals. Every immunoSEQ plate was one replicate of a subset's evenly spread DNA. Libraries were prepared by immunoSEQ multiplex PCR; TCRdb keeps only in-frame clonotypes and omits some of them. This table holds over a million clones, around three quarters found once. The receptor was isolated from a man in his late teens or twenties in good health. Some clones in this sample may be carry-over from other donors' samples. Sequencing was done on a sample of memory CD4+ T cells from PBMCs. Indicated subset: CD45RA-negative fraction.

CDR3 in amino acids: CASSLQWTQGEQYF. The CDR3 DNA reads TGCGCCAGCAGCTTACAGTGGACCCAGGGCGAGCAGTACTTC. J is TRBJ2-7 and V is TRBV5-1; tentatively, D is TRBD1 (5 bases). V dropped 2 bases and J dropped 6 bases, with 15 bases sitting between them. The CDR3 consists of 14 residues. CDR1 and CDR2 (germline): SGHRS, YFSETQ. The full variable domain, its missing parts supplied by reference TRBV5-1 and TRBJ2-7, is KAGVTQTPRYLIKTRGQQVTLSCSPISGHRSVSWYQQTPGQGLQFLFEYFSETQRNKGNFPGRFSGRQFSNSRSEMNVSTLELGDSALYLCASSLQWTQGEQYFGPGTRLTVT.